One and the same sample provided the 15 T cell receptor beta chains below, sequenced in a study of PD-1 blockade in classical Hodgkin lymphoma. This table comes from immunoSEQ multiplex PCR, and its TCRdb copy is limited to in-frame clones, with some not included. The sample has 13,000 or so clones, about four fifths seen once; the top ten hold 0.8% to 1%. Time point here: cycle 4 day 1 (C4D1), after around six weeks of nivolumab. Brentuximab vedotin exposure varied among the patients, all of whom had relapsed after autologous stem cell transplantation. Thawed PBMCs yielded CD4+ T cells through magnetic negative selection. This material consisted of CD4+ T cells from blood, taken before the fourth cycle of nivolumab. Receptors were obtained from a human donor with classical Hodgkin lymphoma.

The rearrangement joins TRBV2 to TRBJ1-6; 7 bases fit TRBD1. V lost 7 bases, J lost 10 bases, and 7 bases stayed unmatched. The CDR3 sequence is 13 residues long. The germline gives CDR1 SNHLY, CDR2 FYNNEI. DNA of the CDR3: TGTGCCAGCACCCGACAGGGAAGATCACCCCTCCACTTT. It specifies CASTRQGRSPLHF.

The J gene is TRBJ2-7, the V gene TRBV5-1; D gene unclear. This CDR3 contains 15 residues. Germline CDR1 reads SGHRS; CDR2 reads YFSETQ. The V gene lost 0 bases and the J gene lost 1 base, with 11 bases spanning the gap. As DNA, the CDR3 is TGCGCCAGCAGCTTGGGAGGTGCCTCTTCCTACGAGCAGTACTTC. It translates to CASSLGGASSYEQYF.

The J gene is TRBJ2-7, the V gene TRBV6-6; no clear D. The germline V gene has CDR1 MNHNY and CDR2 SVGAGI (reference sequence). Trimming removed 5 bases from V and 7 bases from J, with 24 bases in between. The CDR3 extends over 16 amino acids. CDR3: CASSPSPVPRSGEQYF. In nucleotides, the CDR3 is TGTGCCAGCAGTCCTTCCCCGGTACCTCGGAGTGGAGAGCAGTACTTC.

The CDR3 region has the DNA TGTGCCAGCAGTTCCCTACAGGGGAAGGAAGCTTTCTTT. Protein product: CASSSLQGKEAFF. The genes are TRBV27 and TRBJ1-1; 7 bases agree with TRBD1. CDR1 is MNHEY and CDR2 is SMNVEV in the germline V gene (reference sequence). CDR3 size: 13 residues. Trimming removed 4 bases from V and 8 bases from J; junction bases left unmatched: 7.

This clone was observed once. The chain combines TRBV5-1 with TRBJ1-1; TRBD1 agrees at 7 bases. The V gene's germline CDR1 is SGHRS and CDR2 YFSETQ. The junction had 4 bases not matched to a gene; V was cut back by 4 bases and J by 4 bases. CDR3 size: 13 residues. CDR3 coding DNA: TGCGCCAGCAGCCCCAGACAGGGCACTGAAGCTTTCTTT. This gives the protein CASSPRQGTEAFF.

The sample holds a few counts of this clone. This sequence joins TRBV5-1 and TRBJ2-5; D is perhaps TRBD2 (5 bases). V lost 2 bases and J 3 bases, leaving 8 bases between the germline ends. From germline, CDR1 is SGHRS and CDR2 YFSETQ. The CDR3 contains 13 residues. CDR3 nucleotides: TGCGCCAGCAGCTTCGGGGTAGAAGAGACCCAGTACTTC. It specifies CASSFGVEETQYF.

In this sample, this clone turned up a few times. The chain uses TRBV28 and TRBJ2-5; 8 bases fit TRBD1. The CDR3 covers 14 residues. The J segment lost 4 bases and the V segment lost 7 bases, leaving 8 bases of the junction unmatched. Germline lookup yields CDR1 MDHEN and CDR2 SYDVKM. The CDR3 protein is CASNVQQGGETQYF. The DNA of the CDR3 is TGTGCCAGCAATGTCCAACAGGGGGGAGAGACCCAGTACTTC.

This chain joins TRBV2 and TRBJ2-2; D is unresolved. The germline CDR1 and CDR2 sequences are SNHLY and FYNNEI. The V end was cut by 3 bases, the J end by 5 bases, with 7 bases between. The CDR3 contains 13 residues. The CDR3 DNA sequence: TGTGCCAGCAGTGAGGGTCCAACCGGGGAGCTGTTTTTT. Protein product: CASSEGPTGELFF. The full variable domain, completed using reference TRBV2 and TRBJ2-2, is EPEVTQTPSHQVTQMGQEVILRCVPISNHLYFYWYRQILGQKVEFLVSFYNNEISEKSEIFDDQFSVERPDGSNFTLKIRSTKLEDSAMYFCASSEGPTGELFFGEGSRLTVL.

This clone came up a few times. V and J are TRBV5-1 and TRBJ2-3, with D possibly matching TRBD1 (6 bases). V was shortened by 0 bases and J by 2 bases, with 10 bases between the two germline ends. Per the germline V gene, CDR1 is SGHRS and CDR2 is YFSETQ. There are 15 residues in the CDR3. The CDR3 DNA sequence: TGCGCCAGCAGCTTGGCTACAGGGATCACAGATACGCAGTATTTT. This gives the protein CASSLATGITDTQYF.

In the case of this clone: Other DNA variants within this sample encode the same CDR3. The chain uses TRBV2 and TRBJ1-3; D not certain. The CDR3 loop spans 14 amino acids. V lost 1 base, J lost 0 bases, and 4 bases lay in between. Germline values: CDR1 SNHLY, CDR2 FYNNEI. The CDR3 sequence is CASSEDSSGNTIYF. In DNA form, the CDR3 reads TGTGCCAGCAGTGAAGATTCCTCTGGAAACACCATATATTTT.

This clone was seen only once. V and J are TRBV7-2 and TRBJ1-5, with a tentative D call TRBD1 (5 bases). Germline V gives CDR1 SGHTA, CDR2 FQGNSA. The CDR3 has 13 amino acids. Trimming took 5 bases from V and 7 from J, leaving 12 bases between them. CDR3 sequence (DNA): TGTGCCAGCAGCCCCGCAGGGAACCAGCCCCAGCATTTT. Amino acid sequence: CASSPAGNQPQHF.

The chain recombines TRBV4-3 with TRBJ1-5; possible D gene TRBD1, 6 bases. The CDR3 consists of 17 residues. The V gene lost 2 bases and the J gene lost 2 bases, with 16 bases spanning the gap. CDR1 is LGHNA, CDR2 YSLEER, per germline. The CDR3 nucleotides are TGCGCCAGCAGCCAATGGGACGCACCAGGGGGCAATCAGCCCCAGCATTTT. Protein sequence: CASSQWDAPGGNQPQHF.

This clone was observed a few times. The chain links TRBV7-9 to TRBJ1-1; D uncertain. Germline loops: CDR1 SEHNR, CDR2 FQNEAQ (reference sequence). V gave up 1 base and J gave up 0 bases, with 3 bases separating them. CDR3 size: 13 residues. The CDR3 DNA is TGTGCCAGCAGCTTAGAGATGAACACTGAAGCTTTCTTT. Its protein is CASSLEMNTEAFF.

This sequence joins TRBV6-5 and TRBJ1-3; D is unclear. The V end was cut by 7 bases, the J end by 0 bases, with 7 bases between. From germline, CDR1 is MNHEY and CDR2 SVGAGI. The CDR3 contains 13 residues. The CDR3 loop is CASIGSSGNTIYF. The DNA of the CDR3 is TGTGCCAGCATCGGATCCTCTGGAAACACCATATATTTT.

J is TRBJ1-2 and V is TRBV6-1; D ambiguous. The CDR3 spans 15 residues. Germline values: CDR1 MNHNS, CDR2 SASEGT. V dropped 2 bases and J dropped 4 bases, with 14 bases sitting between them. In DNA form, the CDR3 reads TGTGCCAGCAGTGAAATAGGTGAGGCCCTCTATGGCTACACCTTC. Its protein product is CASSEIGEALYGYTF.